These 2 T cell receptor beta chains originate from one sample sequenced in a study of CD8+ T cells in alopecia areata. Extraction of RNA preceded its reverse transcription into cDNA, which served as the sequencing template. Measured with immunoSEQ multiplex PCR; TCRdb has only the in-frame clones, and not every one. The sample has 150,000 to 250,000 clones, more than 45% seen once. The treatment was: oral pan-JAK inhibitor, 5-10 mg twice daily. The source was CD4+ T cells sorted from blood, collected at week 24, from a patient treated with tofacitinib. Receptor source: a human donor with alopecia areata.

The chain joins TRBV7-2 to TRBJ2-1; D remains ambiguous. Germline V gene sequence: CDR1 SGHTA, CDR2 FQGNSA. Trimming pared 5 bases from V and 9 bases from J, leaving 8 bases between. The CDR3 is 11 amino acids. CDR3 residues: CASSLNAEQFF. As DNA, the CDR3 is TGTGCCAGCAGCCTAAATGCTGAGCAGTTCTTC.

This chain links TRBV19 with TRBJ2-7; 14 bases match TRBD2. With 8 bases clipped from V and 4 bases from J, the junction kept 4 bases outside the gene matches. The CDR3 extends over 14 amino acids. CDR1 and CDR2 (germline): LNHDA, SQIVND (reference sequence). The DNA for the CDR3 is TGTGCCAGTCAGGGGACTAGCGGGAGTTACGAGCAGTACTTC. It codes for CASQGTSGSYEQYF.